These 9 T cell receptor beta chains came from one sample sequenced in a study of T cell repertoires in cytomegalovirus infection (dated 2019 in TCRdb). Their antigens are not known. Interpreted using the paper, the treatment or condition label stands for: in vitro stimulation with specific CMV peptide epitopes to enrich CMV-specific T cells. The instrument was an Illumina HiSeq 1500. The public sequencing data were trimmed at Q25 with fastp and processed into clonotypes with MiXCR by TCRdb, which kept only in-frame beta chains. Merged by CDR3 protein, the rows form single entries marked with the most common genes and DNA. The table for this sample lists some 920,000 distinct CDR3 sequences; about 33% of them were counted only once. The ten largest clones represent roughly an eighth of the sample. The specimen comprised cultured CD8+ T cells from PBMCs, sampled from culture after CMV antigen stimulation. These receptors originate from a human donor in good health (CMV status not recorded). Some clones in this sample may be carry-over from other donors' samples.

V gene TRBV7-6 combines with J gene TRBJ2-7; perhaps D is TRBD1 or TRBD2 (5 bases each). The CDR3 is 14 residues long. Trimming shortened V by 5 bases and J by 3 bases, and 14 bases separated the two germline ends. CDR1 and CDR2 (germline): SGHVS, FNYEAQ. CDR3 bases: TGTGCCAGCAGCCCCGGAGGCAGGGTCTACGAGCAGTACTTC. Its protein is CASSPGGRVYEQYF.

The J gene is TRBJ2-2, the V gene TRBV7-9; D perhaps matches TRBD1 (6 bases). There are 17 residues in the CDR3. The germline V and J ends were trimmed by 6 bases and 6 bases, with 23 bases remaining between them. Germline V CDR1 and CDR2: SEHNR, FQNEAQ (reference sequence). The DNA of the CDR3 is TGTGCCAGCAGAAGACCAATGGACAGAAACAGGTCCGGGGAGCTGTTTTTT. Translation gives CASRRPMDRNRSGELFF.

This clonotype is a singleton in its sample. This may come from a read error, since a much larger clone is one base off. This CDR3 reads CASSLVIGAGNTIYF. The CDR3 region has the DNA TGTGCCAGCAGCTTAGTAATTGGGGCTGGAAACACCATATATTTT. The chain combines TRBV7-8 with TRBJ1-3; D not certain. V shed 1 base and J shed 2 bases, with 9 bases lying between them. This CDR3 spans 15 amino acids. Germline assignment: CDR1 SGHVS and CDR2 FQNEAQ.

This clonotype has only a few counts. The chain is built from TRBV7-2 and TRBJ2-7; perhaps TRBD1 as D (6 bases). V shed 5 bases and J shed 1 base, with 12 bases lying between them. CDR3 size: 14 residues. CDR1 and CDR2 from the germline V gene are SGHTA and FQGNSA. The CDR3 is CASSGDTRSYEQYF. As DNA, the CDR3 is TGTGCCAGCAGCGGGGACACTCGTTCCTACGAGCAGTACTTC.

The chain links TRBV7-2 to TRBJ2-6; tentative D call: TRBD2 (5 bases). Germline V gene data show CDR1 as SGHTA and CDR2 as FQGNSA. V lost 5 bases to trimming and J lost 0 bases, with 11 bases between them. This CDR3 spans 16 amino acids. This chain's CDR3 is CASSPGFSSGANVLTF. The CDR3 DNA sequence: TGTGCCAGCAGCCCGGGGTTCAGCTCTGGGGCCAACGTCCTGACTTTC.

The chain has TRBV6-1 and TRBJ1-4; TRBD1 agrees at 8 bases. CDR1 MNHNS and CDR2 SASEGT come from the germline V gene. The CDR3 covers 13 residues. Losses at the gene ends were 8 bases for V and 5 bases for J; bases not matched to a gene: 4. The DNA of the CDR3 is TGTGCCAGCCACGACAGGGGAAATGAAAAACTGTTTTTT. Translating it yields CASHDRGNEKLFF.

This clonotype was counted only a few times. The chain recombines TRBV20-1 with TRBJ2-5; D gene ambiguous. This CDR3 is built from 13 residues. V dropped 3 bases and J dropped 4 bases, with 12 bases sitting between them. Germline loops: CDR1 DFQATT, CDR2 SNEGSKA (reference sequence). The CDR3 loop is CSARGKVRETQYF. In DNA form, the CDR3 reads TGCAGTGCTAGGGGGAAAGTGCGAGAGACCCAGTACTTC.

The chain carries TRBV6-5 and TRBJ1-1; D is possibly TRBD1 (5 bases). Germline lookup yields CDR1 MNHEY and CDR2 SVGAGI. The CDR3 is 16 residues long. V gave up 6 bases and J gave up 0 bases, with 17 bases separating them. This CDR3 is CASRELGRTLNTEAFF. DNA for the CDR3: TGTGCCAGCAGGGAATTGGGACGGACCTTGAACACTGAAGCTTTCTTT.

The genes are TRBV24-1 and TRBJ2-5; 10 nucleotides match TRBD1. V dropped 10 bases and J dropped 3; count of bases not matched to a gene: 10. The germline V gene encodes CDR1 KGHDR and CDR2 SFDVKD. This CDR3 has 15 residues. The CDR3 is CATSPMGTGEETQYF. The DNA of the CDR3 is TGTGCCACTTCTCCAATGGGGACAGGGGAAGAGACCCAGTACTTC.